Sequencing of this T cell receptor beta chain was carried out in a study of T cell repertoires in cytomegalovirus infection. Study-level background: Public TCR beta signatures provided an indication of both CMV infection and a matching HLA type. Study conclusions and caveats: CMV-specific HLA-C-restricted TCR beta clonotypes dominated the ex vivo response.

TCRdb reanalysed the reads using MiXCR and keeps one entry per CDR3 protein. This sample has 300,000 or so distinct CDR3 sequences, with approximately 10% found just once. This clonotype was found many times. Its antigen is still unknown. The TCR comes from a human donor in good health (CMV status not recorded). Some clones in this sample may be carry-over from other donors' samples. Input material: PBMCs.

The CDR3 protein is CASSFRTGPNTGELFF. The CDR3, as DNA: TGTGCCAGCAGCTTTAGGACAGGGCCGAACACCGGGGAGCTGTTTTTT. The V gene is TRBV11-3, the J gene TRBJ2-2; 8 bases align to TRBD1. Trimming cost V 3 bases and J 0 bases; bases outside gene matches: 3. CDR1 SGHNT and CDR2 YENEEA come from the germline V gene. The CDR3 runs 16 residues.